The 13 T cell receptor beta chains below come from one sample, sequenced in a study of T-cell reconstitution after alpha-beta-depleted transplantation in children (dated by TCRdb to between 2015 and 2016). Reading the label with the study, this specimen's treatment or condition is: allogeneic hematopoietic cell transplantation with graft depleted of TCRalphabeta T cells and CD19 B cells. The method behind the library was PCR. Sequencing instrument: Illumina HiSeq 2500. Molecular barcoding was employed in the preparation of TCR libraries, with unique molecular identifiers being used to normalize TCRbeta repertoire quantification. The public reads were reanalyzed by TCRdb: fastp trimming at Q25, MiXCR alignment, in-frame beta chains only. CDR3 protein duplicates are merged, each entry listing the most common genes and DNA. The sample includes around 450,000 distinct CDR3 sequences, with about a sixth observed a single time. Under 30% of the sample is taken by the ten largest.

This specimen consisted of PBMCs, mostly from graft donor cells, obtained 360 days after TCRalphabeta/CD19-depleted stem cell transplant. These receptor sequences come from a boy under three years old who had a stem cell transplant for Wiskott-Aldrich syndrome, so the T cells may come from the graft donor.

The chain couples TRBV20-1 to TRBJ2-7; D call uncertain. V was cut by 1 base and J by 3 bases, with 13 bases left in between. The germline V gene has CDR1 DFQATT and CDR2 SNEGSKA (reference sequence). The CDR3 spans 14 residues. The CDR3 reads CSARGPDRIYEQYF. The CDR3 region has the DNA TGCAGTGCTAGAGGGCCTGACCGCATCTACGAGCAGTACTTC.

There are a few counts of this clonotype. This chain links TRBV4-2 with TRBJ1-1; no clear D gene. The CDR3 loop spans 15 amino acids. V shed 2 bases and J shed 0 bases, with 10 bases lying between them. CDR1 is LGHNA and CDR2 is YNFKEQ in the germline V gene. CDR3 loop: CASSQLTAVNTEAFF. For the CDR3, the DNA is TGTGCCAGCAGCCAATTGACTGCAGTGAACACTGAAGCTTTCTTT.

This chain joins TRBV5-1 and TRBJ1-6; D call uncertain. V shed 0 bases and J shed 6 bases, with 16 bases lying between them. Per the germline V gene, CDR1 is SGHRS and CDR2 is YFSETQ. The CDR3 is 17 amino acids. CDR3 bases: TGCGCCAGCAGCTTGGAAGTTCCAGGACGTCCTAATTCACCCCTCCACTTT. This sequence encodes CASSLEVPGRPNSPLHF. The variable domain in full, with the rest retrieved from reference TRBV5-1 and TRBJ1-6, is KAGVTQTPRYLIKTRGQQVTLSCSPISGHRSVSWYQQTPGQGLQFLFEYFSETQRNKGNFPGRFSGRQFSNSRSEMNVSTLELGDSALYLCASSLEVPGRPNSPLHFGNGTRLTVT.

The V call is TRBV4-3, the J call TRBJ2-2, with D possibly TRBD2 on 7 matching bases. Germline CDR1 LGHNA, CDR2 YSLEER. V lost 0 bases and J lost 3, with 11 bases in between. CDR3 size: 16 residues. The CDR3 DNA follows: TGCGCCAGCAGCCAAGAGGGGGGGGGCGACACCGGGGAGCTGTTTTTT. This encodes CASSQEGGGDTGELFF.

This clonotype was observed a few times. V gene TRBV20-1 combines with J gene TRBJ2-5, with 9 bases aligning to TRBD2. V was pared by 6 bases and J by 5 bases, with 7 bases of the junction left unmatched. Per the germline V gene, CDR1 is DFQATT and CDR2 is SNEGSKA (reference sequence). This CDR3 has 13 residues. The CDR3, as DNA: TGCAGTGCGTACCTTAGCGGGGGCGAGACCCAGTACTTC. As protein: CSAYLSGGETQYF.

This chain links TRBV7-9 with TRBJ2-2; unclear D gene. The V end was cut by 2 bases, the J end by 4 bases, with 11 bases between. This CDR3 spans 15 amino acids. Germline V CDR1 and CDR2: SEHNR, FQNEAQ (reference sequence). The CDR3 protein is CASSLLTGLTGELFF. The CDR3 DNA reads TGTGCCAGCAGCTTACTTACCGGGCTCACCGGGGAGCTGTTTTTT.

This clonotype has more than one count but fewer than ten. The chain combines TRBV11-2 with TRBJ2-6; D may be TRBD1 (5 bases). Per the germline V gene, CDR1 is SGHAT and CDR2 is FQNNGV. The CDR3 extends over 18 amino acids. Trimming removed 3 bases from V and 0 bases from J, with 15 bases in between. CDR3: CASSFDSYPFSGANVLTF. The CDR3 coding sequence is TGTGCCAGCAGCTTCGACAGTTACCCCTTCTCTGGGGCCAACGTCCTGACTTTC.

V gene TRBV7-9 combines with J gene TRBJ1-4; TRBD1 matches 10 bases. CDR1 SEHNR and CDR2 FQNEAQ come from the germline V gene (reference sequence). The CDR3 runs to 15 residues. J lost 8 bases, V lost 4 bases, and 7 bases had no gene match. The CDR3 loop reads CASSWTGTGDEKLFF. CDR3 DNA sequence: TGTGCCAGCAGCTGGACCGGGACAGGGGACGAAAAACTGTTTTTT.

The V call is TRBV6-6, the J call TRBJ1-5; D unclear. V shed 6 bases and J shed 4 bases, with 7 bases lying between them. The CDR3 loop spans 12 amino acids. Germline-derived CDR1 and CDR2 are MNHNY and SVGAGI (reference sequence). The CDR3 coding sequence is TGTGCCAGCAGCTATCAGAATCAGCCCCAGCATTTT. As protein: CASSYQNQPQHF.

This clonotype was found a few times. The rearrangement links TRBV5-1 to TRBJ2-7; D ambiguous. Germline assignment: CDR1 SGHRS and CDR2 YFSETQ. The CDR3 loop spans 14 amino acids. The V and J ends lost 1 base and 3 bases respectively, with 11 bases between them. The CDR3 region is CASSLWPTNYEQYF. In DNA, the CDR3 is TGCGCCAGCAGCTTGTGGCCTACTAACTACGAGCAGTACTTC.

The CDR3 nucleotides read TGTGCCAGTAGTTCGGACCACAGGGTTGCCTACGAGCAGTACTTC. Translating gives CASSSDHRVAYEQYF. The chain carries TRBV19 and TRBJ2-7; tentative D call: TRBD1 (6 bases). V lost 5 bases, J lost 2 bases, and 16 bases lay in between. Germline V gene lookup returns CDR1 LNHDA and CDR2 SQIVND (reference sequence). The CDR3 length is 15 residues.

This clonotype has only a few counts. V usage is TRBV20-1 and J usage is TRBJ2-1; D ambiguous. V gave up 6 bases and J gave up 9 bases, with 9 bases separating them. The germline gives CDR1 DFQATT, CDR2 SNEGSKA (reference sequence). CDR3 length: 10 residues. CDR3 bases: TGCAGTGCACAACACGTTGAGCAGTTCTTC. It codes for CSAQHVEQFF.

The chain joins TRBV27 to TRBJ1-1; D gene ambiguous. The germline V gene has CDR1 MNHEY and CDR2 SMNVEV (reference sequence). The V end lost 2 bases, the J end lost 1 base, and 17 bases lay between the germline ends. The CDR3 contains 17 residues. The CDR3 nucleotides read TGTGCCAGCAGTTTAAGTGGTCTTTCTATATGGAACACTGAAGCTTTCTTT. Its translation is CASSLSGLSIWNTEAFF.